This TCR beta chain was obtained from a study of technical replicates of blood from several donors (dated by TCRdb to 2016 to 2017). The protocol used for the library was the immunoSEQ multiplex PCR assay. TCRdb limited this immuneACCESS table to in-frame rearrangements with V and J called. A share of clones is missing; checked studies link under half to unresolved V genes, and the rest is unexplained. The sample table lists over 80,000 clones, around 96% of them with a count of one. Approximately 0.37% of the sample is in the top ten clones. At the junction V is shortened by 2 bases and J by 4 bases, with 9 bases in between. Sequences MNHEY (CDR1) and SMNVEV (CDR2) are obtained from the germline V gene (reference sequence). The CDR3 runs 14 residues from the cysteine to the phenylalanine. CDR3 DNA only is kept here, 42 bases in frame from base 1. Notes on this clone: Its antigen remains unidentified. Base qualities are not at hand, and no much larger clone is one base apart.

The sequence was obtained from a human donor in good health. This chain joins TRBV27 to TRBJ1-5; 5 matching bases give a weak D call of TRBD1. The sample consisted of T cells isolated from PBMCs. The sequence in DNA is TGTGCCAGCAGTTTAGTGGGGGGGAATCAGCCCCAGCATTTT. The encoded protein is CASSLVGGNQPQHF.